This T cell receptor (beta chain) is drawn from a study of EBV T-cell therapy then PD-1 blockade in nasopharyngeal carcinoma. Regarding time point: 266 days after commencement of treatment, after nivolumab therapy. Treatment: AdE1-LMPpoly-expanded autologous EBV-specific T-cell therapy followed by anti-PD-1 nivolumab. The table came from immunoSEQ multiplex PCR; TCRdb's copy has only in-frame clones and leaves some out. The table has around 19,000 clones, around four fifths seen once. With respect to this clone: The antigen remains undetermined.

This specimen was CD8+ T cells from blood, taken at day 266 from a patient whose treatment included autologous EBV-specific T cells and nivolumab. This receptor was obtained from a middle-aged man with nasopharyngeal carcinoma.

The CDR3 DNA reads as TGTGCCAGCAGCGGGGGAGGCGAATATAGCAATCAGCCCCAGCATTTT. It is translated as CASSGGGEYSNQPQHF. The chain employs TRBV9 and TRBJ1-5; D ambiguous. The CDR3 has 16 residues. From germline, CDR1 is SGDLS and CDR2 YYNGEE. The V and J ends lost 3 bases and 0 bases respectively, with 13 bases between them.